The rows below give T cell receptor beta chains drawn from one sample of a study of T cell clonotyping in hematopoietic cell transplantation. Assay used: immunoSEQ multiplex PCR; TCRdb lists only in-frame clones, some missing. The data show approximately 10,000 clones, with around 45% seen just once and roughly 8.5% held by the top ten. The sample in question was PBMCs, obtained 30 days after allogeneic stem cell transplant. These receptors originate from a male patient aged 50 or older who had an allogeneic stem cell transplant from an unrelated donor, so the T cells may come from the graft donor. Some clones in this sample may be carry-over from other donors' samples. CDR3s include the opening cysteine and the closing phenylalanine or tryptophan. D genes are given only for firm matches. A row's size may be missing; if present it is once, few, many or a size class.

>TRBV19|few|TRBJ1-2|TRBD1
TGTGCCAGTAGCCCGGCTGGGCAGGGGGACATCTATGGCTACACCTTC
CASSPAGQGDIYGYTF
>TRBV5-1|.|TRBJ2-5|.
TGCGCCAGCAGCTTGGTTGGCGAGACCCAGTACTTC
CASSLVGETQYF
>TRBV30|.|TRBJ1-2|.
TGTGCCTGGAGGGAAAGGGGGGAGAGGGGCTACACCTTC
CAWRERGERGYTF
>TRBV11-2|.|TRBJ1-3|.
TGTGCCAGCAGCGCGGGCCGGGGGCCTGGAAACACCATATATTTT
CASSAGRGPGNTIYF
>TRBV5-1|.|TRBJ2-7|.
TGCGCCAGCAGGGACGCCTACGAGCAGTACTTC
CASRDAYEQYF
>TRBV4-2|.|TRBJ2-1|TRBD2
TGTGCCAGCAGCCAAGCCAGCGGGAGGTTCAATGAGCAGTTCTTC
CASSQASGRFNEQFF
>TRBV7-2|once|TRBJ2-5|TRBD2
TGTGCCAGCAGCCTAGCGGGGGGCGAGACCCAGTACTTC
CASSLAGGETQYF
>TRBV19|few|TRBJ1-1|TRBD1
TGTGCCAGTAGTATCGGACAGGGGGGGACTGAAGCTTTCTTT
CASSIGQGGTEAFF
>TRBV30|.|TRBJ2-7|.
TGTGCCTGGAAGAACATTGGGGCTGGTTACGAGCAGTACTTC
CAWKNIGAGYEQYF
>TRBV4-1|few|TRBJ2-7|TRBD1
TGCGCCAGCAGCCAAGATCCGGGACAGTGGAACGAGCAGTGCTTC
CASSQDPGQWNEQCF
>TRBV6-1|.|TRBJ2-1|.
TGTGCCAGCAGTGAAGGGGTGAAGTCCTACAATGAGCAGTTCTTC
CASSEGVKSYNEQFF
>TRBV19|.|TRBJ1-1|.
TGTGCCAGTAGAGGAGTCACATACATGAACACTGAAGCTTTCTTT
CASRGVTYMNTEAFF
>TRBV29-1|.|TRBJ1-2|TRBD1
TGCAGCGTTGAGTGGGACAGGCAATACTCCTATGGCTACACCTTC
CSVEWDRQYSYGYTF
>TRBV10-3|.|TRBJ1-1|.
TGTGCCATCAGGGCAGGGCCGAACACTGAAGCTTTCTTT
CAIRAGPNTEAFF
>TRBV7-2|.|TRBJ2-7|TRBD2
TGTGCCAGCAGCTTAGGCCCCGGGACTAGCTACGAGCAGTACTTC
CASSLGPGTSYEQYF
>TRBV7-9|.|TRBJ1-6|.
TGTGCCAGCACGGGCGTCGGATATTCACCCCTCCACTTT
CASTGVGYSPLHF
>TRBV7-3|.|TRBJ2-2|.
TGTGCCAGCAGCTTATGGGGCCCCGGACGGGAGCTGTTTTTT
CASSLWGPGRELFF
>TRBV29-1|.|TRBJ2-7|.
TGCAGCGTTGGTGTTGGGGCACTCTACGAGCAGTACTTC
CSVGVGALYEQYF
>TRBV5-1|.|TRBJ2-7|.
TGCGCCAGCAGCTTGGAAGTCGTGGGTGAGCAGTACTTC
CASSLEVVGEQYF
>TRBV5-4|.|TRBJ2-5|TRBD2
TGTGCCAGCAGCTACGGGGGGGCCCAAGAGACCCAGTACTTC
CASSYGGAQETQYF
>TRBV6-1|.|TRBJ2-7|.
TGTGCCAGCAGTGGTGGGATTGCCTACGAGCAGTACTTC
CASSGGIAYEQYF
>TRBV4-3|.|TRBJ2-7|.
TGCGCCAGCAGCCAAGATTCCTCTGGGGGCTACGAGCAGTACTTC
CASSQDSSGGYEQYF
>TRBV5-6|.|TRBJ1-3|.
TGTGCCAGCAGCCGTATAGCGGACAGCCGCTCTGGAAACACCATATATTTT
CASSRIADSRSGNTIYF
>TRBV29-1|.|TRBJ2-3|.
TGCAGCAGTAACCGACAGGCGGGGACGCAGTATTTT
CSSNRQAGTQYF
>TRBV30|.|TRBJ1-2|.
TGTGCCTGGAATTTCGGTGGTCGCTACACCTTC
CAWNFGGRYTF
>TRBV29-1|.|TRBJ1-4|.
TGCAGCGGGGGGGCCGCAACTAATGAAAAACTGTTTTTT
CSGGAATNEKLFF
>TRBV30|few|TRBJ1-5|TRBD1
TGTGCCTGGAGCAGGACAGGGGGTCAGCCCCAGCATTTT
CAWSRTGGQPQHF
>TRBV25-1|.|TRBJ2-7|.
TGTGCCAGCAGTGTCGGTTACTCCTACGAGCAGTACTTC
CASSVGYSYEQYF
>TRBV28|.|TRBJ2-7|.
TGTGCCAGCAGCTCTCGGAGTTGGGGGGCGGGCGAGCAGTACTTC
CASSSRSWGAGEQYF
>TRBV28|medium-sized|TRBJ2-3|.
TGTGCCAGCAGTCCGCTTGCTAGCACAGATACGCAGTATTTT
CASSPLASTDTQYF
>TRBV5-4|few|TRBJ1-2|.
TGTGCCACCAAACTACAGGGACTCTATGGCTACACCTTC
CATKLQGLYGYTF
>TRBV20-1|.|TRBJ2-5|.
TGCAGTGCTAGGTTGGGAGAGACCCAGTACTTC
CSARLGETQYF
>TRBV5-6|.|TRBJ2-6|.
TGTGCCAGCAGCTTGCGTTTGGACTACTCTGGGGCCAACGTCCTGACTTTC
CASSLRLDYSGANVLTF
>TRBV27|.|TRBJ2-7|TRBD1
TGTGCCAGCAGTGATAGGACAGGGGGCAAGTACGAGCAGTACTTC
CASSDRTGGKYEQYF
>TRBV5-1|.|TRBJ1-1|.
TGCGCCAGCAGCTTGGAGCCAGGGCTCCCTGAAGCTTTCTTT
CASSLEPGLPEAFF
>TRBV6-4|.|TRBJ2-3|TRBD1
TGTGCCAGCAGCCCATCGCGAACAGGGGACACAGATACGCAGTATTTT
CASSPSRTGDTDTQYF
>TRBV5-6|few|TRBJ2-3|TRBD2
TGTGCCAGCAGTAGACCGCCGGGACTAAAGACAGATACGCAGTATTTT
CASSRPPGLKTDTQYF
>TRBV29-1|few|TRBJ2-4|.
TGCAGCGTTGAGCAATATACCGGGGACTCCAACATTCAGTACTTC
CSVEQYTGDSNIQYF
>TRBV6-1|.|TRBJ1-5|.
TGTGCCAGCAGTGAATCGGGGGCCGACAATCAGCCCCAGCATTTT
CASSESGADNQPQHF
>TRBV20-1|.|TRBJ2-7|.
TGCAGTGCTAGCCGGGTCGAGCAGTACTTC
CSASRVEQYF
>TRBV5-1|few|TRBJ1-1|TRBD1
TGCGCCAGCAGCCTGGGACAGGGAGGGACTTACTTTACTTTCTTT
CASSLGQGGTYFTFF
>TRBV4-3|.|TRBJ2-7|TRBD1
TGCGCCAGCAGCCAGACAGGGGCCGGATCCTACGAGCAGTACTTC
CASSQTGAGSYEQYF
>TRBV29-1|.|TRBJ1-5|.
TGCAGCGTTGGCGGGGGGCCGGGTCAGCCCCAGCATTTT
CSVGGGPGQPQHF
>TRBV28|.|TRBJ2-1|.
TGTGCCAGCAGTTTAGGGCCTACGTGGAATGAGCAGTTCTTC
CASSLGPTWNEQFF
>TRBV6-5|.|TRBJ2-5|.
TGTGCCAGCAGTGTACAAGAGACCCAGTACTTC
CASSVQETQYF
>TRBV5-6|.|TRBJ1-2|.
TGTGCCAGCAGCTCAAACGACACCCCTTACACCTTC
CASSSNDTPYTF
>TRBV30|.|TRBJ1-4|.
TGTGCCTGGAGATCACATCCTAATGAAAAACTGTTTTTT
CAWRSHPNEKLFF
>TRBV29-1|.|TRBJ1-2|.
TGCAGCGTTTTCAGGGTGAGCTATGGCTACACCTTC
CSVFRVSYGYTF
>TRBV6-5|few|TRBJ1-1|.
TGTGCCAGCAGTTTAAGAGGGGGGACTGAAGCTTTCTTT
CASSLRGGTEAFF
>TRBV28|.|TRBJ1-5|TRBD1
TGTGCCAGCAGCCCATACGGACAGGGGGCGCGTCAGCCCCAGCATTTT
CASSPYGQGARQPQHF
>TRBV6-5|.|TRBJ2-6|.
TGTGCCAGCAGCCCTGTAGAGAGTGGGGCCAACGTCCTGACTTTC
CASSPVESGANVLTF
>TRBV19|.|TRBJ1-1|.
TGTGCCAGTAGTATAGATCAGGAGGGGATGAACACTGAAGCTTTCTTT
CASSIDQEGMNTEAFF
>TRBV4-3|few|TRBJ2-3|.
TGCGCCAGCAGTCCTCCGTTCACAGATACGCAGTATTTT
CASSPPFTDTQYF